These T cell receptor beta chains were read from a single sample in a study of shared clonotypes between healthy human individuals. The data were produced by immunoSEQ multiplex PCR, yet TCRdb's version contains in-frame clones alone and is incomplete. Of some 1,900,000 clones listed, about 95% are singletons. The sequenced sample consisted of naive CD8+ T cells sorted from blood. The receptor set was obtained from a man in his late teens or twenties in good health. CDR3s include the opening cysteine and the closing phenylalanine or tryptophan. Fields, in order: J gene, V gene, CDR3 protein.

>TRBJ1-1|TRBV30
CAWSPNGRPMAEAFF
>TRBJ2-5|TRBV18
CASSPAGTGRETQYF
>TRBJ2-1|TRBV7-2
CASSLGGSFSEQFF
>TRBJ1-5|TRBV7-8
CASSLIQGRGQPQHF
>TRBJ2-3|TRBV27
CASLPLGTDTQYF
>TRBJ2-5|TRBV29-1
CSVDGDLTQETQYF
>TRBJ2-5|TRBV4-1
CASSQPDTGETQYF
>TRBJ1-2|TRBV7-9
CASSGSTGLRRGYTF
>TRBJ2-1|TRBV4-1
CASSLTGPYNEQFF
>TRBJ2-7|TRBV5-1
CASREGSYLLDEQYF
>TRBJ2-7|TRBV4-3
CASILMRGGSYEQYF
>TRBJ2-7|TRBV2
CASTEVETPPSEQYF
>TRBJ2-7|TRBV27
CASSPKYSYEQYF
>TRBJ1-6|TRBV7-9
CASSLAWGQYNSPLHF
>TRBJ1-1|TRBV7-9
CASSFHNTEAFF
>TRBJ1-6|TRBV7-9
CASSSDRDRVNSPLHF
>TRBJ2-7|TRBV6-6
CASSYGRSEQYF
>TRBJ1-1|TRBV27
CASSSRSGGTEAFF
>TRBJ2-7|TRBV10-3
CAISDEGAGAYEQYF
>TRBJ1-2|TRBV7-8
CASSPGLANYGYTF
>TRBJ2-5|TRBV12-5
CASGLVGTAGETQYF
>TRBJ2-7|TRBV7-2
CASSLGATLYEQYF
>TRBJ1-1|TRBV10-3
CAISGTGDTEAFF
>TRBJ2-7|TRBV4-1
CASSQELGTSGSYEQYF
>TRBJ2-5|TRBV2
CASTFTGTGGSETQYF